The next 13 T cell receptor beta chains were all read from a single sample in a study of blood T cell repertoires in COVID-19 (dated by TCRdb to the early 2020s). The protocol used for the library was the immunoSEQ multiplex PCR assay. What TCRdb holds here is the immuneACCESS table cut down to in-frame rearrangements. Part of the clones is not present; checked against another copy, under half of the missing clones reflect an unresolved V gene, and the others are unexplained. Counted in this sample were 200,000 to 250,000 clones; roughly 84% of them appeared once. The ten largest clones take up about 3.8% of the sample. Sequenced material: peripheral blood. These receptors were taken from a woman of 80 years or more with acute or convalescent COVID-19.

This clone has a handful of counts. The chain is built from TRBV5-5 and TRBJ1-5; D remains ambiguous. The CDR3 is made up of 15 amino acids. V lost 1 base, J lost 2 bases, and 10 bases lay in between. From germline, CDR1 is SGHKS and CDR2 YYEKEE (reference sequence). DNA for the CDR3: TGTGCCAGCAGCTTGACCCTACCTCGCAATCAGCCCCAGCATTTT. As protein: CASSLTLPRNQPQHF.

This chain links TRBV7-3 with TRBJ2-5; 7 bases are a match to TRBD2. This CDR3 has 16 residues. Per germline, CDR1 SGHTA and CDR2 FQGTGA. V was clipped by 5 bases and J by 2 bases; unmatched bases: 11. CDR3: CASSPWGGTLQETQYF. The CDR3 bases are TGTGCCAGCAGCCCTTGGGGGGGGACCCTACAAGAGACCCAGTACTTC.

The J gene is TRBJ2-5, the V gene TRBV5-1, with 8 nucleotides matching TRBD2. The trim removed 3 bases at V and 3 bases at J, leaving 7 bases unmatched. CDR1 and CDR2 (germline): SGHRS, YFSETQ. The CDR3 has 15 residues. The DNA for the CDR3 is TGCGCCAGCAGCTGGTTCGGAGCGGGGGAAGAGACCCAGTACTTC. Its protein is CASSWFGAGEETQYF.

The chain employs TRBV7-2 and TRBJ1-6, with TRBD1 as a possible D gene (6 bases). The CDR3 runs to 15 residues. Germline V gives CDR1 SGHTA, CDR2 FQGNSA. The germline V and J ends were trimmed by 4 bases and 7 bases, with 14 bases remaining between them. The CDR3 region has the DNA TGTGCCAGCAGCTCCACAGGGATGGGGAATTCACCCCTCCACTTT. Its protein is CASSSTGMGNSPLHF.

V usage is TRBV12-5 and J usage is TRBJ1-1, with TRBD1 identical over 10 bases. V shed 2 bases and J 5 bases; nucleotides not matched to a gene: 11. Germline V gene data show CDR1 as LGHNT and CDR2 as FRNRAP. The CDR3 contains 17 residues. In DNA, the CDR3 is TGTGCTAGTGGTTTGCCCATAAGACAGGGGGCGAGGACTGAAGCTTTCTTT. This encodes CASGLPIRQGARTEAFF.

The chain employs TRBV5-5 and TRBJ1-5, with a tentative D call TRBD1 (5 bases). The CDR3 sequence is 15 residues long. Trimming pared 6 bases from V and 2 bases from J, leaving 15 bases between. Looked up from germline, CDR1 is SGHKS and CDR2 is YYEKEE (reference sequence). CDR3: CASNEGDGGNQPQHF. The CDR3 nucleotides read TGTGCCAGCAACGAAGGGGATGGTGGCAATCAGCCCCAGCATTTT.

This clone came up a few times. The J gene is TRBJ2-2, the V gene TRBV6-5, with 7 bases matching TRBD2. V trimming: 7 bases; J trimming: 9 bases; junction bases outside the gene matches: 14. CDR1 and CDR2 (germline): MNHEY, SVGAGI. This CDR3 is built from 15 residues. This CDR3 is CASTSGTISMRELFF. The CDR3 coding sequence is TGTGCCAGCACGTCCGGGACTATAAGTATGCGGGAGCTGTTTTTT.

In DNA, the CDR3 is TGTGCCAGTAGTATCGGAGCCGGTGCGGCCCAGCATTTT. Translation: CASSIGAGAAQHF. This rearrangement joins TRBV19 to TRBJ1-5; D ambiguous. V dropped 3 bases and J dropped 11 bases, with 14 bases sitting between them. Germline V gene lookup returns CDR1 LNHDA and CDR2 SQIVND (reference sequence). This CDR3 region has 13 residues.

The rearrangement links TRBV6-6 to TRBJ1-3; D is possibly TRBD1 (5 bases). The CDR3 is made up of 15 amino acids. Germline V CDR1 and CDR2: MNHNY, SVGAGI (reference sequence). Between the trimmed V and J ends, which lost 6 bases and 3 bases, there was a span of 15 bases. CDR3 in DNA: TGTGCCAGCAGCACAACCTCCCAGGGTGGAAACACCATATATTTT. Residues: CASSTTSQGGNTIYF.

The V gene is TRBV5-6, the J gene TRBJ1-2; TRBD1 matches 8 bases. The CDR3 consists of 13 residues. The V gene's germline CDR1 is SGHDT and CDR2 YYEEEE. With V trimmed by 2 bases and J by 4 bases, 1 base remained unmatched. CDR3 DNA: TGTGCCAGCAGCTTTGGGACAGGCTATGGCTACACCTTC. Residues: CASSFGTGYGYTF.

The gene calls are TRBV6-1 and TRBJ1-2; the match to TRBD1 covers 8 bases. The CDR3 has 15 residues. In germline, CDR1 is MNHNS, CDR2 SASEGT. The V segment lost 3 bases and the J segment 8 bases; nucleotides outside the gene matches: 11. CDR3 protein: CASSDGRRTGRGYTF. CDR3 DNA: TGTGCCAGCAGTGACGGCCGGCGGACAGGGCGCGGCTACACCTTC.

The chain joins TRBV6-5 to TRBJ2-3; maybe TRBD1 (6 bases). Germline lookup yields CDR1 MNHEY and CDR2 SVGAGI. The CDR3 extends over 12 amino acids. V lost 6 bases and J 5 bases, leaving 9 bases between the germline ends. The CDR3 spells CASRTQGDTQYF. CDR3 DNA: TGTGCCAGCAGAACACAGGGAGATACGCAGTATTTT.

The chain has TRBV5-8 and TRBJ1-2; D not certain. The V end lost 0 bases, the J end lost 4 bases, and 19 bases lay between the germline ends. CDR1 and CDR2 from the germline V gene are SGHTS and YDEGEE. This CDR3 has 17 residues. The CDR3 loop reads CASSLAGLSIGIYGYTF. The CDR3 DNA sequence: TGTGCCAGCAGCTTGGCCGGACTCAGTATAGGAATCTATGGCTACACCTTC.